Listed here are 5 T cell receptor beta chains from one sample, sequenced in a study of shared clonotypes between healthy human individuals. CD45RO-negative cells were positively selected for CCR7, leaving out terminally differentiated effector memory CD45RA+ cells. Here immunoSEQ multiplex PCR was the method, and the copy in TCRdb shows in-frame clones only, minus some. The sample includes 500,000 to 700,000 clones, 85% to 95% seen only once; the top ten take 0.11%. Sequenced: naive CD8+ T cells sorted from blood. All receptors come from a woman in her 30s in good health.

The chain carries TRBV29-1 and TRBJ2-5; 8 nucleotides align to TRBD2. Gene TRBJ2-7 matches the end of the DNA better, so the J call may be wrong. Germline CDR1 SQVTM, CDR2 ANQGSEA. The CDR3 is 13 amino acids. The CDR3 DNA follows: TGCAGCGTGACCGGGACTAGTAATTACGAGCAGTACTTC. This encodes CSVTGTSNYEQYF.

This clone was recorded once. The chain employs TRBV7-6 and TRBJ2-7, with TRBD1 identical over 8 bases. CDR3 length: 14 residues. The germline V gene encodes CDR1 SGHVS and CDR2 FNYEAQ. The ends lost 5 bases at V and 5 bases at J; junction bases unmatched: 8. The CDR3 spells CASSPDRGSNEQYF. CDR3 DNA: TGTGCCAGCAGCCCAGACAGGGGAAGCAACGAGCAGTACTTC.

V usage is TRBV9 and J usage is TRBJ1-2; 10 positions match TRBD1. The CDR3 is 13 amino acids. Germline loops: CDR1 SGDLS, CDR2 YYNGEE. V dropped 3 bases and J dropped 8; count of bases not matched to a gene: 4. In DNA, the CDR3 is TGTGCCAGCAGCGGACAGGGGGCCCGGGGCTACACCTTC. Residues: CASSGQGARGYTF.

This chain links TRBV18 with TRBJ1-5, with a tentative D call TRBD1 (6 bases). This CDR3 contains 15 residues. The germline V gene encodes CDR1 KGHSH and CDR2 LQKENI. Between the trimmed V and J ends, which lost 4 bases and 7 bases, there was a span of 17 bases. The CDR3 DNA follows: TGTGCCAGCTCACTCACACAGGGCTCGGAGCAGCCCCAGCATTTT. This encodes CASSLTQGSEQPQHF.

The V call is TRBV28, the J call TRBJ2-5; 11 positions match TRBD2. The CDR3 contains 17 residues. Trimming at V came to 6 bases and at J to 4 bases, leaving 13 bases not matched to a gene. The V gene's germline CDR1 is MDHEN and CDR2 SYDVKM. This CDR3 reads CASSPRLAGTGRETQYF. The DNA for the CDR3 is TGTGCCAGCAGCCCAAGACTAGCGGGAACCGGGCGAGAGACCCAGTACTTC.